This TCR beta chain was profiled in a study of blood T cell repertoires in COVID-19. Study context: Acute and convalescent COVID-19 samples came from the United States, Italy and Spain.

The protocol was immunoSEQ multiplex PCR, while the TCRdb copy is restricted to in-frame clones and leaves out a portion. This sample has 150,000 to 200,000 clones, with 74% found just once. The source material was peripheral blood. The sequence came from an elderly woman with acute or convalescent COVID-19.

The CDR3 region has the DNA TGTGCCAGCGGACAGGGGGCGAACACTGAAGCTTTCTTT. Protein product: CASGQGANTEAFF. The chain couples TRBV2 to TRBJ1-1; TRBD1 matches at 11 bases. The CDR3 runs 13 residues. Germline CDR1 and CDR2: SNHLY and FYNNEI. J gave up 1 base and V 8 bases, and 0 bases lay outside the gene matches.